This T cell receptor (beta chain) was documented in a study of blood T cell repertoires in COVID-19. Study information: Sources were T cells, B-cell-depleted T cells, or PBMCs; the material itself was cDNA or gDNA.

Original processing notes: How many nucleated cells were present was estimated from reference gene primer amplification. Clones were sequenced by immunoSEQ multiplex PCR, and TCRdb holds only the in-frame ones, with some missing. Clone size and V and J calls were adopted from that table, with D and trimming inferred from the DNA. This sample has approximately 210,000 clones, with over 75% found just once. The clonotype originates from a man aged 25-40 years in a cohort exposed to, infected with or recovered from COVID-19 (not recorded which). What was sequenced was PBMCs or T cells enriched from blood (not recorded which).

CDR3 DNA: TGTGCCAGCAGCCCCTCGGGGGGAGGCTATGGCTACACCTTC. Translated: CASSPSGGGYGYTF. V usage is TRBV3-1 (or the pseudogene TRBV3-2) and J usage is TRBJ1-2; possible D gene TRBD1, 5 bases. With 4 bases removed from V and 4 bases from J, the gap between germline ends came to 13 bases. This CDR3 comprises 14 residues. CDR1 LGHDT and CDR2 YNNKEL come from the germline V gene (reference sequence).